These 3 T cell receptor beta chains came from one sample sequenced in a study of blood T cell repertoires in COVID-19. Repertoires were generated with immunoSEQ multiplex PCR, while TCRdb's copy carries only in-frame clones and drops some. The table has 200,000 to 250,000 clones, approximately 81% seen once. The sample consisted of peripheral blood. The receptors derive from a woman older than 75 with active or convalescent COVID-19.

The J gene is TRBJ1-2, the V gene TRBV28; D is uncertain. The CDR3 contains 12 residues. Trimming removed 5 bases at V and 2 bases at J, with 6 bases between. Germline lookup yields CDR1 MDHEN and CDR2 SYDVKM. The CDR3 loop is CASSPQNYGYTF. The CDR3 region has the DNA TGTGCCAGCAGTCCACAGAACTATGGCTACACCTTC.

The chain carries TRBV28 and TRBJ2-5; possible D gene TRBD2, 7 bases. The V end was cut by 1 base, the J end by 5 bases, with 14 bases between. The CDR3 contains 15 residues. Germline CDR1 is MDHEN and CDR2 is SYDVKM. In nucleotides, the CDR3 is TGTGCCAGCAGTTTATTTGTGGGGGGGCCCGAGACCCAGTACTTC. Translating it yields CASSLFVGGPETQYF.

This clone has a single count. This chain connects TRBV28 to TRBJ2-2, with 7 bases identical to TRBD1. The germline V gene has CDR1 MDHEN and CDR2 SYDVKM. The CDR3 loop spans 15 amino acids. V was pared by 2 bases and J by 3 bases, with 3 bases of the junction left unmatched. CDR3 region: CASSLRDSYTGELFF. CDR3 DNA: TGTGCCAGCAGTTTAAGGGACAGTTACACCGGGGAGCTGTTTTTT.